This T cell receptor (beta chain) was captured in a study of identifying expanded T cells in peripheral blood. As concerns this clone: Its target is not known.

Using immunoSEQ multiplex PCR, the repertoire was profiled, and TCRdb retains in-frame clones only, with some absent. The sample includes under 95,000 clones, around 89% of them seen just once. Healthy donors had no documented immune events, such as infections, while sampled. Trimming removed 5 bases at V and 4 bases at J, with 14 bases between. CDR3 length equals 14 residues. CDR1 and CDR2 (germline): LNHDA, SQIVND (reference sequence). General observations from the study: Technical replicates showed around 1.1 changed clones; approximately 2 weeks around 15; four weeks 19.

The specimen sequenced was blood. V usage is TRBV19 and J usage is TRBJ1-1, with D perhaps matching TRBD1 (5 bases). This clonotype was obtained from a person aged 18 to 75 in good health. The CDR3 is CASSPGRGFTEAFF. The CDR3 bases are TGTGCCAGTAGTCCAGGGAGGGGCTTCACTGAAGCTTTCTTT.